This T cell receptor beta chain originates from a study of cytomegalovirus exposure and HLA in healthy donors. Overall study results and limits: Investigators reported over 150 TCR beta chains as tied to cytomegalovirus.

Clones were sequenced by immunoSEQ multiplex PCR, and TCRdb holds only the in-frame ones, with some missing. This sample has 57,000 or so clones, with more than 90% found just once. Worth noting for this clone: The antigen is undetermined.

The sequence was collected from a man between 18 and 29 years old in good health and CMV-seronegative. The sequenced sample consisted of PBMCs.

CDR3 bases: TGTGCTAGTGGTTCCGGGACTAGCGGGAACAATGAGCAGTTCTTC. Protein sequence: CASGSGTSGNNEQFF. V usage is TRBV12-5 and J usage is TRBJ2-1; TRBD2 matches 13 bases. This CDR3 has 15 amino acids. Germline trimming cut 4 bases from V and 5 bases from J; bases unmatched to any gene: 2. Germline assignment: CDR1 LGHNT and CDR2 FRNRAP. Full variable domain (remainder filled in from reference TRBV12-5 and TRBJ2-1): DARVTQTPRHKVTEMGQEVTMRCQPILGHNTVFWYRQTMMQGLELLAYFRNRAPLDDSGMPKDRFSAEMPDATLATLKIQPSEPRDSAVYFCASGSGTSGNNEQFFGPGTRLTVL.